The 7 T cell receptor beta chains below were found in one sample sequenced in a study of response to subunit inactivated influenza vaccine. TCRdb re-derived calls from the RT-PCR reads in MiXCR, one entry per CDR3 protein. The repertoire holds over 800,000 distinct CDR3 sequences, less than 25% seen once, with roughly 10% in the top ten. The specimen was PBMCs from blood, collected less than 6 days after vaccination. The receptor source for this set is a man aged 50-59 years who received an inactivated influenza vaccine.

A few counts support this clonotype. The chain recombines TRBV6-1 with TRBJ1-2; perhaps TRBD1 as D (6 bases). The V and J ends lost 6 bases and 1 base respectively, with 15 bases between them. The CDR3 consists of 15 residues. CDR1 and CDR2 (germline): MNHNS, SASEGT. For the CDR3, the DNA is TGTGCCAGCAGACCAACAGGGTTGGGTAACTATGGCTACACCTTC. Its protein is CASRPTGLGNYGYTF.

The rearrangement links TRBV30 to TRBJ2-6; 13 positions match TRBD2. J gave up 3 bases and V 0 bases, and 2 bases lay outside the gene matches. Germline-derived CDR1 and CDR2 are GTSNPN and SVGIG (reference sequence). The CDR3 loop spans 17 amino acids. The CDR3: CAWSVGTSGIGANVLTF. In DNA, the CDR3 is TGTGCCTGGAGTGTGGGGACTAGCGGGATTGGGGCCAACGTCCTGACTTTC.

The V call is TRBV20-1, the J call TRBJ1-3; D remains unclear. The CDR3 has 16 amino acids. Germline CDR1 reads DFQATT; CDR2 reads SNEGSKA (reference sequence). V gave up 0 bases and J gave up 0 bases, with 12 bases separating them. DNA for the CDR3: TGCAGTGCTAGAGATCTCGGCAGGAACTCTGGAAACACCATATATTTT. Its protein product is CSARDLGRNSGNTIYF.

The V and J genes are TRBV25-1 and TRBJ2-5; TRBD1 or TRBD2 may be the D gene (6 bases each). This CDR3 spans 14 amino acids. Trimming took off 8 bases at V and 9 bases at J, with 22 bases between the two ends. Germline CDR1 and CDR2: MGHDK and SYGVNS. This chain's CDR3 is CASAPQGRGVAQYF. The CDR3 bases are TGTGCCAGCGCCCCTCAGGGTAGGGGGGTGGCCCAGTACTTC.

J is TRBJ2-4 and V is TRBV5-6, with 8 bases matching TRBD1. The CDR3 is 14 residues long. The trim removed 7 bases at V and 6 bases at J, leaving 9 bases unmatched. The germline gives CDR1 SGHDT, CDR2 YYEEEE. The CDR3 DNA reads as TGTGCCAGCTCCCCCCCGGGACAGGTAAACATTCAGTACTTC. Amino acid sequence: CASSPPGQVNIQYF. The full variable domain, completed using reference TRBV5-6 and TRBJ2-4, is DAGVTQSPTHLIKTRGQQVTLRCSPKSGHDTVSWYQQALGQGPQFIFQYYEEEERQRGNFPDRFSGHQFPNYSSELNVNALLLGDSALYLCASSPPGQVNIQYFGAGTRLSVL.

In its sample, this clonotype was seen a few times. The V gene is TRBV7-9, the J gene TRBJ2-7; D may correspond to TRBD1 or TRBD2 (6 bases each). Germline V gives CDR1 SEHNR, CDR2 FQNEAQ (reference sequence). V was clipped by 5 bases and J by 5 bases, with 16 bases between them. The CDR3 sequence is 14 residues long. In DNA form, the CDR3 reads TGTGCCAGCAGCGGGGGGACATTGAACGACGAGCAGTACTTC. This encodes CASSGGTLNDEQYF.

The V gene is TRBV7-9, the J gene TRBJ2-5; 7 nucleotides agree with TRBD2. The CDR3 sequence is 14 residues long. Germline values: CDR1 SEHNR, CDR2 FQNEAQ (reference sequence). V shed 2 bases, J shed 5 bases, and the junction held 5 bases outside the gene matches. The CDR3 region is CASSLQAGRETQYF. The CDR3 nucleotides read TGTGCCAGCAGCTTACAAGCGGGAAGGGAGACCCAGTACTTC.